This TCR beta chain was recovered during a study of long-term antiretroviral therapy in people with HIV. The assay used was immunoSEQ (version v3.0), run at survey level. Profiling relied on immunoSEQ multiplex PCR, and the TCRdb table lists in-frame clones only, not all of them. The data hold 20,000 to 30,000 clones, with roughly 87% observed a single time. At least two post-ART and at least one pre-ART PBMC sample were available for each donor. J gave up 1 base and V 4 bases, and 7 bases lay outside the gene matches. CDR1 is SGHDN and CDR2 is FVKESK in the germline V gene. CDR3 length: 16 residues. Sequenced material: unsorted PBMCs, taken 1.1 years before starting antiretroviral therapy. The sequence came from a woman in her thirties with HIV. The rearrangement links TRBV14 to TRBJ1-1; TRBD1 aligns across 9 bases. CDR3 amino acids: CASSPRTGATNTEAFF. CDR3 in DNA: TGTGCCAGCAGCCCGCGGACAGGGGCAACGAACACTGAAGCTTTCTTT.